The 2 T cell receptor beta chains listed next were all sequenced from one sample in a study of OX40 agonist ivuxolimab in advanced cancers. Profiled with immunoSEQ multiplex PCR; TCRdb holds only in-frame clones, not every one. The table has about 110,000 clones, approximately 89% seen once. This specimen was CD4+ or CD8+ T cells sorted from blood, taken in a trial of the OX40 agonist ivuxolimab. These receptor sequences come from an adult with an advanced solid tumor such as melanoma, head and neck, liver or kidney cancer.

This chain joins TRBV7-9 and TRBJ1-2; 8 positions agree with TRBD1. The CDR3 covers 14 residues. J gave up 7 bases and V 3 bases, and 7 bases lay outside the gene matches. Germline V lookup: CDR1 SEHNR, CDR2 FQNEAQ (reference sequence). CDR3 nucleotides: TGTGCCAGCAGCTTCAACCAGGGGGCAGTTGGCTACACCTTC. It specifies CASSFNQGAVGYTF.

The chain carries TRBV30 and TRBJ2-3; a possible D gene is TRBD2 (6 bases). CDR1 is GTSNPN and CDR2 is SVGIG in the germline V gene (reference sequence). Between the trimmed V and J ends, which lost 6 bases and 6 bases, there was a span of 16 bases. This CDR3 comprises 13 residues. The CDR3 bases are TGTGCCTGTTTCTCCGCGGGGCTGGATACGCAGTATTTT. Its protein is CACFSAGLDTQYF.